The 9 T cell receptor beta chains below all came from one sample that was sequenced in a study of cytomegalovirus exposure and HLA in healthy donors. The PCR contained 60 Vbeta and 13 Jbeta primers. Sequenced by immunoSEQ multiplex PCR; TCRdb stores in-frame clones only, minus some. Of more than 100,000 clones in the sample, 63% were seen once. What was sequenced was PBMCs. The receptors were gathered from a man aged 40-50 years in good health and CMV-seropositive.

The rearrangement joins TRBV4-1 to TRBJ1-1; D is uncertain. The CDR3 spans 15 residues. V dropped 0 bases and J dropped 0 bases, with 8 bases sitting between them. Germline loops: CDR1 MGHRA, CDR2 YSYEKL. The CDR3 DNA follows: TGCGCCAGCAGCCAAGATGGGCAGATGAACACTGAAGCTTTCTTT. It codes for CASSQDGQMNTEAFF.

This chain links TRBV9 with TRBJ2-7; TRBD2 matches 10 bases. This CDR3 spans 14 amino acids. From germline, CDR1 is SGDLS and CDR2 YYNGEE. The junction had 3 bases not matched to a gene; V was cut back by 0 bases and J by 6 bases. The CDR3 nucleotides read TGTGCCAGCAGCGTAGGCCTAGCGGGGGCCGAGCAGTACTTC. It encodes CASSVGLAGAEQYF.

This clone has only a few counts. The J gene is TRBJ2-7, the V gene TRBV5-4; D is perhaps TRBD1 (6 bases). This CDR3 has 13 residues. Trimming took off 4 bases at V and 1 base at J, with 9 bases between the two ends. Germline V gene sequence: CDR1 SGHNT, CDR2 YYREEE (reference sequence). The CDR3 DNA follows: TGTGCCAGCAGCCTGACAGGATCCTACGAGCAGTACTTC. This translates into CASSLTGSYEQYF.

CDR3 coding DNA: TGTGCCAGCAGCCACGACAGGGCCCCTAACTATGGCTACACCTTC. Its translation: CASSHDRAPNYGYTF. The V call is TRBV11-1, the J call TRBJ1-2; 7 bases line up with TRBD1. This CDR3 comprises 15 residues. Trimming took 5 bases from V and 0 from J; bases not matched to a gene: 6. The V gene's germline CDR1 is SGHAT and CDR2 FQDESV (reference sequence).

V usage is TRBV6-5 and J usage is TRBJ2-3; TRBD2 matches at 9 bases. Germline CDR1 and CDR2: MNHEY and SVGAGI. This CDR3 region has 16 residues. The ends lost 0 bases at V and 1 base at J; junction bases unmatched: 2. The CDR3 bases are TGTGCCAGCAGTTACTCGCGGACTAGCGGCACAGATACGCAGTATTTT. Translation: CASSYSRTSGTDTQYF.

The chain has TRBV11-2 and TRBJ2-3, with D tentatively TRBD1 (6 bases). V lost 3 bases and J 8 bases, leaving 18 bases between the germline ends. Germline lookup yields CDR1 SGHAT and CDR2 FQNNGV. The CDR3 extends over 15 amino acids. CDR3 nucleotides: TGTGCCAGCAGCTTCCGAGAGGGGGATATCGGTACGCAGTATTTT. Protein sequence: CASSFREGDIGTQYF.

The rearrangement joins TRBV18 to TRBJ1-2; 8 positions agree with TRBD1. With V trimmed by 3 bases and J by 2 bases, 8 bases remained unmatched. CDR1 and CDR2 from the germline V gene are KGHSH and LQKENI. The CDR3 is 16 amino acids. CDR3 nucleotides: TGTGCCAGCTCACCGGGACAGGAAATTTTAAACTATGGCTACACCTTC. Translating it yields CASSPGQEILNYGYTF.

The V call is TRBV6-5, the J call TRBJ1-1, with TRBD1 matching 7 bases. The CDR3 covers 14 residues. Per germline, CDR1 MNHEY and CDR2 SVGAGI. The ends lost 6 bases at V and 4 bases at J; junction bases unmatched: 8. CDR3 sequence (DNA): TGTGCCAGCAGCCTTAGACAGGGTTCCACTGAAGCTTTCTTT. It codes for CASSLRQGSTEAFF.

This clone has a handful of counts. This sequence joins TRBV25-1 and TRBJ2-1; 8 bases are a match to TRBD2. The CDR3 runs 15 residues. With V trimmed by 4 bases and J by 2 bases, 4 bases remained unmatched. Germline V lookup: CDR1 MGHDK, CDR2 SYGVNS. Here the CDR3 reads CASSVSGGPYNEQFF. The CDR3 DNA reads TGTGCCAGCAGTGTATCGGGAGGGCCCTACAATGAGCAGTTCTTC.